This TCR beta chain came from a study of T cell responses to AZD1222 COVID-19 vaccine. Study-wide results and caveats: The study sampled repertoires only after the peak T cell response. Clonal diversity may have been underestimated, and the donors were mostly white British, with more females than males. Nearly half of unique spike-specific TCRs reportedly avoided B.1.351 and B.1.1.7 mutated regions. Spike-wide vaccine-associated CD4 TCRs dominated at 160-218 and 743-854.

On this clone itself: Its antigen remains unknown.

The method was immunoSEQ multiplex PCR; TCRdb's version includes in-frame clones alone and lacks a portion of them. In the table there are about 130,000 clones, about nine tenths of which are singletons. The receptor comes from an adult who received the AZD1222 COVID-19 vaccine. Sequencing used peripheral blood, obtained 28 days after the second AZD1222 dose.

Here the CDR3 reads CASSLARAGANVLTF. The CDR3 nucleotides read TGTGCCAGCAGTTTAGCCAGGGCCGGGGCCAACGTCCTGACTTTC. The V call is TRBV28, the J call TRBJ2-6, with D perhaps TRBD1 (5 bases). V was pared by 2 bases and J by 4 bases, with 9 bases between. Germline assignment: CDR1 MDHEN and CDR2 SYDVKM. CDR3 size: 15 residues.